The clone carrying this TCR beta chain was detected many times. Its target is not known. UMIs and a universal primer site were added when TCR cDNA was made by 5'RACE template switching. MiXCR, applied by TCRdb to the 5' RACE reads, yields one record per CDR3 protein. The table shows about 120,000 distinct CDR3 sequences, with about 7% occurring only once. This sample stems from a study of T cells after yellow fever vaccination. The study, taken as a whole, reports: Though it reached lower strength, the secondary response hit its peak faster, day 5 versus 15.

The CDR3 runs to 17 residues. V was pared by 5 bases and J by 7 bases, with 18 bases of the junction left unmatched. Germline-derived CDR1 and CDR2 are MNHEY and SVGEGT. The chain recombines TRBV6-2 or TRBV6-3 with TRBJ2-3; 7 positions match TRBD2. Sample: CD4+ T cells sorted from PBMCs, taken about 41 days after the first yellow fever vaccination. The receptor was derived from a man younger than 35 who received the YFV17D yellow fever vaccine. The CDR3 sequence: CASSPIEARGTRYTQYF. As DNA, the CDR3 is TGTGCCAGCAGTCCAATCGAAGCGCGGGGGACCCGGTATACGCAGTATTTT.